The table lists the clone carrying this T cell receptor (beta chain) with a count of one. The antigen is undetermined. A much larger clone sits a single nucleotide away, making a read error possible. The data derive from a study of shared clonotypes between healthy human individuals. Study conclusions and caveats: The study found 4.5% to 6% of naive CD4 clonotypes shared across a few donors.

Several immunoSEQ plates held equal portions of the genomic DNA taken from each subset. The repertoire was sequenced with immunoSEQ multiplex PCR; TCRdb's copy has only in-frame clones and lacks some. Of over 850,000 clones in the sample, approximately 80% were seen once. The V and J ends lost 6 bases and 0 bases respectively, with 15 bases between them. Germline V gives CDR1 MNHEY, CDR2 SVGAGI. The CDR3 extends over 15 amino acids. This clonotype was sampled from a man aged 18 to 30 in good health. Some clones in this sample may be carry-over from other donors' samples. J is TRBJ2-7 and V is TRBV6-5, with D hard to call. Specimen: memory CD4+ T cells from PBMCs. The sample's subset: CD45RA-negative fraction. The CDR3 DNA is TGTGCCAGCAGCCGATTTAGCATCAGCTCCTACGAGCAGTACTTC. Amino acids: CASSRFSISSYEQYF.